Below are 8 T cell receptor beta chains sequenced from a single sample in a study of T cells in tumors after PD-1 blockade. Method: immunoSEQ multiplex PCR; TCRdb's copy keeps in-frame clones and lacks some. The table includes roughly 48,000 clones, roughly 80% detected once. The source was PBMCs, collected before anti-PD-1 treatment. Receptor source: a human donor with basal cell carcinoma.

V usage is TRBV7-8 and J usage is TRBJ1-4; no firm D call. The germline V gene has CDR1 SGHVS and CDR2 FQNEAQ. V was clipped by 6 bases and J by 4 bases, with 9 bases between them. The CDR3 totals 13 residues. The CDR3 loop is CASRAGLNEKLFF. CDR3 in DNA: TGTGCCAGCAGAGCAGGCCTTAATGAAAAACTGTTTTTT.

In this sample, this clone turned up once. The genes are TRBV6-1 and TRBJ1-2; unclear D gene. Germline V gives CDR1 MNHNS, CDR2 SASEGT. This CDR3 contains 14 residues. V lost 1 base to trimming and J lost 4 bases, with 10 bases between them. The CDR3 protein is CASSEGAAGYGYTF. As DNA, the CDR3 is TGTGCCAGCAGTGAAGGGGCAGCGGGCTATGGCTACACCTTC.

The chain recombines TRBV7-2 with TRBJ1-1; D remains ambiguous. Deletions cut 2 bases from V and 1 base from J, with 5 bases between. Germline-derived CDR1 and CDR2 are SGHTA and FQGNSA. The CDR3 covers 13 residues. This CDR3 reads CASSLQTNTEAFF. The CDR3 region has the DNA TGTGCCAGCAGCTTACAAACGAACACTGAAGCTTTCTTT.

This clone was picked up a small number of times. The CDR3 loop is CASSFRTDTQYF. In DNA form, the CDR3 reads TGTGCCAGCAGTTTCCGTACAGATACGCAGTATTTT. The chain employs TRBV12-3 or TRBV12-4 and TRBJ2-3, with D unresolved. V shed 3 bases and J shed 3 bases, with 4 bases lying between them. The CDR3 has 12 residues.

The chain recombines TRBV7-7 with TRBJ2-5; TRBD2 matches 10 bases. Germline lookup yields CDR1 SSHAT and CDR2 FNYEAQ (reference sequence). The CDR3 sequence is 16 residues long. Germline trimming cut 4 bases from V and 1 base from J; bases unmatched to any gene: 6. The CDR3 protein is CASSSDRTSGQETQYF. CDR3 nucleotide sequence: TGTGCCAGCAGCTCAGATCGGACTAGCGGCCAAGAGACCCAGTACTTC. Filled out from reference TRBV7-7 and TRBJ2-5, the complete variable domain reads GAGVSQSPRYKVTKRGQDVTLRCDPISSHATLYWYQQALGQGPEFLTYFNYEAQPDKSGLPSDRFSAERPEGSISTLTIQRTEQRDSAMYRCASSSDRTSGQETQYFGPGTRLLVL.

The chain recombines TRBV25-1 with TRBJ1-1; D not resolved. The CDR3 contains 14 residues. CDR1 and CDR2 (germline): MGHDK, SYGVNS. Trimming took 2 bases from V and 7 from J, leaving 14 bases between them. The CDR3 protein is CASSERSQTFEAFF. The CDR3 region has the DNA TGTGCCAGCAGTGAAAGGTCCCAGACCTTTGAAGCTTTCTTT.

The genes are TRBV15 and TRBJ1-3; D unresolved. This CDR3 contains 17 residues. The V gene's germline CDR1 is LNHNV and CDR2 YYDKDF (reference sequence). V lost 0 bases to trimming and J lost 0 bases, with 12 bases between them. CDR3: CATSRDWPPDSGNTIYF. In DNA form, the CDR3 reads TGTGCCACCAGCAGAGATTGGCCACCCGACTCTGGAAACACCATATATTTT.

The gene calls are TRBV6-1 and TRBJ1-3; 8 bases align to TRBD1. With V trimmed by 2 bases and J by 3 bases, 6 bases remained unmatched. The CDR3 loop spans 16 amino acids. Germline loops: CDR1 MNHNS, CDR2 SASEGT. CDR3 region: CASSERGRGHGNTIYF. The CDR3 nucleotides are TGTGCCAGCAGTGAAAGGGGCAGGGGGCATGGAAACACCATATATTTT.